The 22 T cell receptor beta chains given below trace back to one sample, sequenced in a study of blood T cells in healthy people across ages. Then a second PCR, running roughly 7 to 11 cycles, was carried out with a sample-barcoded 5' primer and a J-beta primer mix. MiXCR was run by TCRdb on the 5' RACE reads, yielding one entry per CDR3 protein. This sample has 850,000 to 1,300,000 distinct CDR3 sequences, with 40% to 55% found just once. Material: blood. The receptor set was obtained from a woman aged 60 to 75 in good health.

The chain is built from TRBV15 and TRBJ2-7, with D possibly being TRBD2 (6 bases). The CDR3 spans 11 residues. V lost 8 bases to trimming and J lost 6 bases, with 11 bases between them. CDR1 LNHNV and CDR2 YYDKDF come from the germline V gene (reference sequence). DNA of the CDR3: TGTGCCACCCAACTAGCCCGCGAGCAGTACTTC. Translating gives CATQLAREQYF.

This clonotype was found a few times. The V call is TRBV25-1, the J call TRBJ1-2; 8 positions match TRBD1. The CDR3 extends over 15 amino acids. V trimming: 7 bases; J trimming: 2 bases; junction bases outside the gene matches: 9. Per the germline V gene, CDR1 is MGHDK and CDR2 is SYGVNS. CDR3 loop: CASKPADRENYGYTF. The CDR3 region has the DNA TGTGCCAGCAAACCCGCGGACAGGGAAAACTATGGCTACACCTTC.

Details on this clonotype: At one boundary the junction diverges from the germline segment, which might be a read error. This chain uses TRBV9 with TRBJ2-1; 8 bases match TRBD2. CDR3 size: 16 residues. Germline V CDR1 and CDR2: SGDLS, YYNGEE. The CDR3 DNA sequence: TGTGCCAGCAGCGTAGGTCTCCGGGAGGGGGACAAGGAGCAGTTCTTC. Its protein product is CASSVGLREGDKEQFF.

The chain uses TRBV27 and TRBJ2-3; D is undetermined. The CDR3 sequence is 13 residues long. Germline loops: CDR1 MNHEY, CDR2 SMNVEV (reference sequence). The V gene lost 7 bases and the J gene lost 4 bases, with 12 bases spanning the gap. The CDR3 spells CASTPLGADTQYF. The DNA of the CDR3 is TGTGCCAGCACCCCCCTTGGCGCAGATACGCAGTATTTT.

V and J are TRBV5-1 and TRBJ2-1; possibly TRBD2 for D (6 bases). CDR1 and CDR2 (germline): SGHRS, YFSETQ. The CDR3 has 15 amino acids. Trimming removed 4 bases at V and 9 bases at J, with 20 bases between. CDR3 coding DNA: TGCGCCAGCAGCAACTTCGTATCGGGAGAAAGTGAGCAGTTCTTC. Translation gives CASSNFVSGESEQFF.

In its sample, this clonotype was seen a few times. V is TRBV12-3 or TRBV12-4 and J is TRBJ2-3; possible D gene TRBD2, 6 bases. Trimming shortened V by 3 bases and J by 2 bases, and 12 bases separated the two germline ends. The CDR3 sequence is 15 residues long. CDR3 sequence: CASSFTSTITDTQYF. CDR3 DNA: TGTGCCAGCAGTTTCACTAGCACCATCACAGATACGCAGTATTTT.

This rearrangement joins TRBV10-3 to TRBJ2-1; D is unclear. Trimming cost V 10 bases and J 8 bases, with 12 bases left between them. The germline gives CDR1 ENHRY, CDR2 SYGVKD. The CDR3 runs 11 residues. The CDR3 nucleotides are TGTGCCACCGCGGAACCGGATGAGCAGTTCTTC. Amino acid sequence: CATAEPDEQFF.

This clonotype came up many times. The gene calls are TRBV27 and TRBJ2-2; 8 bases are shared with TRBD2. The V gene end was trimmed by 5 bases and the J gene end by 2 bases; junction bases not matched to a gene: 10. This CDR3 region has 17 residues. Germline V gene sequence: CDR1 MNHEY, CDR2 SMNVEV (reference sequence). CDR3 loop: CASSAWVTSANTGELFF. In DNA, the CDR3 is TGTGCCAGCAGTGCATGGGTGACTAGCGCTAACACCGGGGAGCTGTTTTTT.

This clonotype was found once. V is TRBV6-7 and J is TRBJ1-1; weak D call: TRBD1 (5 bases). TRBV6-7 is an ORF, with its function uncertain. V gave up 11 bases and J gave up 4 bases, with 14 bases separating them. This CDR3 region has 12 residues. CDR3 region: CAWEGTPTEAFF. The CDR3, as DNA: TGTGCCTGGGAGGGGACTCCCACTGAAGCTTTCTTT.

The chain has TRBV29-1 and TRBJ2-5, with a tentative D call TRBD2 (6 bases). Trimming removed 0 bases from V and 0 bases from J, with 8 bases in between. Germline loops: CDR1 SQVTM, CDR2 ANQGSEA. This CDR3 comprises 14 residues. The CDR3 region is CSVEDPGDQETQYF. CDR3 DNA sequence: TGCAGCGTTGAAGATCCGGGGGACCAAGAGACCCAGTACTTC.

The chain uses TRBV7-9 and TRBJ2-7; D is tentatively TRBD1 or TRBD2 (5 bases each). This CDR3 region has 15 residues. The ends were cut back, 2 bases at V and 3 bases at J, with 14 bases in the middle. Germline V gives CDR1 SEHNR, CDR2 FQNEAQ (reference sequence). The CDR3 DNA reads as TGTGCCAGCAGCTTATATCTGGGGGTCGGCTACGAGCAGTACTTC. It is translated as CASSLYLGVGYEQYF.

The V gene is TRBV12-3 or TRBV12-4, the J gene TRBJ2-5; 14 positions match TRBD2. V gave up 3 bases and J gave up 1 base; unmatched junction bases: 10. There are 19 residues in the CDR3. CDR3 nucleotides: TGTGCCAGCAGTTTCGGCAATGTAGGACTAGCGGGAGGCCAAGAGACCCAGTACTTC. Translated, it gives CASSFGNVGLAGGQETQYF.

With regard to this clonotype: A read error is possible here, since a much larger clone lies one base away. The gene calls are TRBV10-3 and TRBJ2-6; tentatively, D is TRBD1 or TRBD2 (5 bases each). The CDR3 length is 15 residues. V lost 4 bases, J lost 2 bases, and 9 bases lay in between. Germline V CDR1 and CDR2: ENHRY, SYGVKD. The CDR3 nucleotides are TGTGCCATCAGTGGACGGGGACCTGGGGCCAACGTCCTGACTTTC. Translating gives CAISGRGPGANVLTF.

The chain uses TRBV6-2 or TRBV6-3 and TRBJ2-5, with D possibly TRBD2 on 5 matching bases. Germline V gene sequence: CDR1 MNHEY, CDR2 SVGEGT. Trimming shortened V by 6 bases and J by 11 bases, and 22 bases separated the two germline ends. CDR3 length: 14 amino acids. The CDR3 DNA follows: TGTGCCAGCAGCTTGTCCGGGGTTCTCAATGAGCAGTACTTC. It translates to CASSLSGVLNEQYF.

The chain uses TRBV6-1 and TRBJ2-5; 8 bases line up with TRBD1. The J call is uncertain, as TRBJ2-7 better fits the DNA end. Germline V lookup: CDR1 MNHNS, CDR2 SASEGT. The length of the CDR3 is 13 residues. CDR3 nucleotide sequence: TGTGCCAGCAGAGAGACAGGGGTTGGCGAGCAGTACTTC. Amino acids: CASRETGVGEQYF.

Details on this clonotype: This may stem from a read error, because a much larger clone lies one nucleotide away. The V call is TRBV6-5, the J call TRBJ2-3; D not certain. This CDR3 has 15 residues. Germline V gene sequence: CDR1 MNHEY, CDR2 SVGAGI. The CDR3 nucleotides are TGTGCCGGCAGTTACCTCGCAGCTAGCACAGATACGCAGTATTTT. This sequence encodes CAGSYLAASTDTQYF.

For this clonotype: At one end the junction does not follow the germline gene, possibly because of a read error. This chain links TRBV30 with TRBJ2-7; D is uncertain. This CDR3 has 12 residues. Germline CDR1 and CDR2: GTSNPN and SVGIG (reference sequence). The CDR3 bases are TGTGCCCGGAGTGTAAACGGCTACGAGCAGTACTTC. Residues: CARSVNGYEQYF.

V is TRBV5-7 and J is TRBJ1-4; D gene uncertain. TRBV5-7 is identified as an open reading frame with a role that is uncertain. This CDR3 region has 15 residues. V lost 7 bases and J 2 bases, leaving 15 bases between the germline ends. The DNA for the CDR3 is TGTGCCAGCTACAAGGAACTGGGGACTAATGAAAAACTGTTTTTT. This encodes CASYKELGTNEKLFF.

The V and J genes are TRBV12-3 or TRBV12-4 and TRBJ2-4, with 7 nucleotides matching TRBD1. With the DNA end fitting TRBJ2-7 better, the J assignment may be wrong. The CDR3 contains 13 residues. The CDR3 is CASSFRQGTEQYF. CDR3 coding DNA: TGTGCCAGCAGTTTCCGACAGGGAACCGAGCAGTACTTC.

This clonotype appeared a few times. The chain has TRBV19 and TRBJ2-7; 11 bases match TRBD2. J was trimmed by 3 bases and V by 9 bases; bases with no gene match: 4. CDR3 length equals 13 residues. Germline V gene sequence: CDR1 LNHDA, CDR2 SQIVND (reference sequence). The CDR3 DNA follows: TGTGCCAGCGGGACTAGCGGAAACTACGAGCAGTACTTC. It codes for CASGTSGNYEQYF.

Details on this clonotype: Possible read error: a much larger clone is one base away. The CDR3 DNA follows: TGTGCCACCAGCTACACTAATGAGCAGTTCTTC. The encoded protein is CATSYTNEQFF. The chain uses TRBV6-6 and TRBJ2-1; D remains ambiguous. The V gene lost 10 bases and the J gene lost 7 bases, with 11 bases spanning the gap. CDR1 and CDR2 from the germline V gene are MNHNY and SVGAGI (reference sequence). The CDR3 extends over 11 amino acids.

This chain links TRBV6-1 with TRBJ1-4; TRBD1 aligns across 10 bases. Per the germline V gene, CDR1 is MNHNS and CDR2 is SASEGT. The CDR3 contains 17 residues. Trimming at V came to 6 bases and at J to 3 bases, leaving 10 bases not matched to a gene. The CDR3 nucleotides are TGTGCCAGCAGAAGGGACAGGGGACATCGAGCTAATGAAAAACTGTTTTTT. Translating it yields CASRRDRGHRANEKLFF.